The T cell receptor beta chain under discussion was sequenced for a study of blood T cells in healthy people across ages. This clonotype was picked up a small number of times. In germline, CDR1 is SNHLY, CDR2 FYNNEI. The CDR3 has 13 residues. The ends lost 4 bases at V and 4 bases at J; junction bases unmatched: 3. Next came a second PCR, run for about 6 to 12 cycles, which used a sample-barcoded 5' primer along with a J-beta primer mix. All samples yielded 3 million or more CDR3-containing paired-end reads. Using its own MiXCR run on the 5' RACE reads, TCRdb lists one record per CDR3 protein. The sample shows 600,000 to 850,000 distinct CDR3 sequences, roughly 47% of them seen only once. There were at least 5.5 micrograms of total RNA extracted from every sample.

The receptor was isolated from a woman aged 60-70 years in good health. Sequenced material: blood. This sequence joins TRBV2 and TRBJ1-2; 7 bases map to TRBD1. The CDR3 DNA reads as TGTGCCAGCAGTGGGGACAGCATCTATGGCTACACCTTC. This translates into CASSGDSIYGYTF.